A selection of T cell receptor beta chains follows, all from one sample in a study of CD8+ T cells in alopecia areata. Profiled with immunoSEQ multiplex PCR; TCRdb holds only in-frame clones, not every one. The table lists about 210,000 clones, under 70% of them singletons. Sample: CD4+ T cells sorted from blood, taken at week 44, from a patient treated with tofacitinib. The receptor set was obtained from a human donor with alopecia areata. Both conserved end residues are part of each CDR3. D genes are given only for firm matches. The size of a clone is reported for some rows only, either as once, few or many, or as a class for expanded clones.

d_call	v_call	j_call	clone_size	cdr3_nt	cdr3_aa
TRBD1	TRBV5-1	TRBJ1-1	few	TGCGCCAGCCAAGGGACAGGGGAGAACACTGAAGCTTTCTTT	CASQGTGENTEAFF
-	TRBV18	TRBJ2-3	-	TGTGCCAGCTCACCCCCTCCGGGCACAGATACGCAGTATTTT	CASSPPPGTDTQYF
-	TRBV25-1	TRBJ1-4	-	TGTGCCAGCAGTGCATTCGCGGAAAATGAAAAACTGTTTTTT	CASSAFAENEKLFF
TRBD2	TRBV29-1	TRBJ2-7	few	TGCAGCGTATCGGCTGGGACTAGCGGGCCTCTACGGGGCTCCTACGAGCAGTACTTC	CSVSAGTSGPLRGSYEQYF
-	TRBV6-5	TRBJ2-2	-	TGTGCCAGCACGGGGAGGGGGCGTGCCGGGGAGCTGTTTTTT	CASTGRGRAGELFF
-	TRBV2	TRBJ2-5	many	TGTGCCAGCAGTGAAGCGCTTAGCGGTGAGACCCAGTACTTC	CASSEALSGETQYF
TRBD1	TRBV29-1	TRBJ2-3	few	TGCAGCGTTGTCCGGCAGGGGGGCACAGATACGCAGTATTTT	CSVVRQGGTDTQYF
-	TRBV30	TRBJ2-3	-	TGTGCCTGGAGTGTACTCAGGGGAGATACGCAGTATTTT	CAWSVLRGDTQYF
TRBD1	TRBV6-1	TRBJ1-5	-	TGTGCCAGCAGTGAATGGTCACAGGGGCATCAGCCCCAGCATTTT	CASSEWSQGHQPQHF
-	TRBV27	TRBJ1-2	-	TGTGCCAGCAGTTCCCCCCCTCTATTGGGGGGCTACACCTTC	CASSSPPLLGGYTF
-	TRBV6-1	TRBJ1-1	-	TGTGCCAGCAGTGAAGTGGGTGCAGCTTTCTTT	CASSEVGAAFF
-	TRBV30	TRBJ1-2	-	TGTGCCTGGAGTGTACGGTACGACAGCCCTTATGGCTACACCTTC	CAWSVRYDSPYGYTF
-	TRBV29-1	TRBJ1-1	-	TGCAGCGGGGAGAACACTGAAGCTTTCTTT	CSGENTEAFF
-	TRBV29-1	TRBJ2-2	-	TGCAGCGTTGGAGGGAAGTCGAACACCGGGGAGCTGTTTTTT	CSVGGKSNTGELFF
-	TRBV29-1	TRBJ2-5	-	TGCAGCACAATCGGGACGGCAAAAGAGACCCAGTACTTC	CSTIGTAKETQYF
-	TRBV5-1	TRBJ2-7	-	TGCGCCAGCAGCTCGTCGGCCTTTGCGTCGGACGGGCAGTACTTC	CASSSSAFASDGQYF
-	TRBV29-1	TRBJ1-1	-	TGCAGCGTCTTCGTCCAGGGGACGAACACTGAAGCTTTCTTT	CSVFVQGTNTEAFF
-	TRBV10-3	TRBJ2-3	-	TGTGCCTCCCGGGGGACCACAGATACGCAGTATTTT	CASRGTTDTQYF
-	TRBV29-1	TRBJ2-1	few	TGCAGCGGCAGGGTCAATTACAATGAGCAGTTCTTC	CSGRVNYNEQFF
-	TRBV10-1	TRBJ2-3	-	TGCGCCAGCAGGAGAGACTCGTCCAGCACAGATACGCAGTATTTT	CASRRDSSSTDTQYF
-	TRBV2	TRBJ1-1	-	TGTGCCAGCAGTCCGGTTTCAGCTGAAGCTTTCTTT	CASSPVSAEAFF
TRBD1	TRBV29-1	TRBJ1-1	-	TGCAGCGGACGGACAGGGGCAGAGGGCACTGAAGCTTTCTTT	CSGRTGAEGTEAFF
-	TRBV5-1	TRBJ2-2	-	TGCGCCAGCAGCTTGGGTGGGGGATTGAACACCGGGGAGCTGTTTTTT	CASSLGGGLNTGELFF
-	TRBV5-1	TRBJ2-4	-	TGCGCCAGCAGCTTAGGACCTAGGAGTGGGGACATTCAGTACTTC	CASSLGPRSGDIQYF
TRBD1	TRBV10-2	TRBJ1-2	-	TGCGCCAGCACCCCAGACAGGGAGGGCCTCTATGGCTACACCTTC	CASTPDREGLYGYTF
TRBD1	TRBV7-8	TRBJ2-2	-	TGTGCCAGCAGAAGGACAGGGGGCAACACCGGGGAGCTGTTTTTT	CASRRTGGNTGELFF
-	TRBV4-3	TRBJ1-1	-	TGCGCCAGCAGCCATCTCGAGGGGGGGTTGGGCACTGAAGCTTTCTTT	CASSHLEGGLGTEAFF
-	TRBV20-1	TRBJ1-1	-	TGCAGTGCTAGAAGAGACACTGAAGCTTTCTTT	CSARRDTEAFF